This is a list of T cell receptor beta chains from one sample in a study of T cells after yellow fever vaccination. TCRdb fed the 5' RACE reads into MiXCR, producing one record per CDR3 protein. Seen here are about 340,000 distinct CDR3 sequences, around an eighth observed once, and the top ten hold 2.5% to 3.5%. The sequencing used CD4+ T cells sorted from PBMCs, collected 15 days after the yellow fever booster vaccination. The receptors here all came from a man aged 18 to 30 who received the YFV17D yellow fever vaccine. The CDR3 runs from the conserved cysteine through the conserved F or W. The D gene is left open where the match is weak. Where a row states a size, it is once, few, many or the class of an expanded clone; other rows omit it.

v_call	j_call	clone_size	d_call	cdr3_aa	cdr3_nt
TRBV7-9	TRBJ1-4	.	.	CASSSRTAAEKLFF	TGTGCCAGCAGCTCGCGGACGGCCGCTGAAAAACTGTTTTTT
TRBV18	TRBJ2-1	.	TRBD2	CASSPLAGGNYNEQFF	TGTGCCAGCTCACCCTTAGCGGGGGGGAACTACAATGAGCAGTTCTTC
TRBV11-1	TRBJ2-7	.	TRBD1	CASSYNHPGQGGVYEQYF	TGTGCCAGCAGTTATAACCACCCGGGACAGGGTGGGGTATACGAGCAGTACTTC
TRBV2	TRBJ1-2	.	TRBD1	CATRTGRPYGYTF	TGTGCCACTCGGACAGGGAGGCCCTATGGCTACACCTTC
TRBV20-1	TRBJ1-1	.	.	CSARRGPNTEAFF	TGCAGTGCTAGAAGGGGCCCGAACACTGAAGCTTTCTTT
TRBV2	TRBJ1-6	.	TRBD1	CASRTGYPWKNSPLHF	TGTGCCAGTAGGACAGGGTACCCCTGGAAGAATTCACCCCTCCACTTT
TRBV5-6	TRBJ2-3	few	.	CASRRTLGDTQYF	TGTGCCAGCAGGCGGACTCTGGGGGATACGCAGTATTTT
TRBV5-1	TRBJ2-3	few	TRBD2	CASSLAWTSGGTDTQYF	TGCGCCAGCAGCTTGGCCTGGACTAGCGGGGGGACAGATACGCAGTATTTT
TRBV9	TRBJ2-1	.	.	CASSVASGPGNEQFF	TGTGCCAGCAGCGTAGCATCCGGGCCTGGAAATGAGCAGTTCTTC
TRBV29-1	TRBJ2-1	.	TRBD1	CSAEQGAVEQFF	TGCAGCGCCGAACAGGGGGCGGTTGAGCAGTTCTTC
TRBV6-5	TRBJ1-2	many	TRBD1	CASSRTGLASGYTF	TGTGCCAGCAGTCGGACAGGTCTGGCCTCTGGCTACACCTTC
TRBV5-1	TRBJ2-7	few	TRBD2	CASSLAGGLSGQYF	TGCGCCAGCAGCTTAGCGGGGGGGCTCTCCGGGCAGTACTTC
TRBV5-1	TRBJ1-1	.	.	CASSRGGDDTEAFF	TGCGCCAGCAGCCGTGGGGGGGACGACACTGAAGCTTTCTTT
TRBV3-1	TRBJ2-5	.	.	CASSQERAEQETQYF	TGTGCCAGCAGCCAAGAAAGGGCAGAGCAAGAGACCCAGTACTTC
TRBV7-2	TRBJ2-3	few	.	CASSLRQSADTQYF	TGTGCCAGCAGCTTACGGCAGAGCGCAGATACGCAGTATTTT
TRBV6-5	TRBJ2-5	.	TRBD2	CASSSLSGGKETQYF	TGTGCCAGCAGTTCCCTTAGCGGGGGGAAAGAGACCCAGTACTTC
TRBV12-5	TRBJ2-1	.	.	CASALGASSYNEQFF	TGTGCTAGTGCATTGGGGGCCAGCTCCTACAATGAGCAGTTCTTC
TRBV5-1	TRBJ2-1	many	.	CASSFSADLYNEQFF	TGCGCCAGCAGCTTCTCGGCAGATCTCTACAATGAGCAGTTCTTC
TRBV6-5	TRBJ2-2	.	.	CASSYMAGDTGELFF	TGTGCCAGCAGTTACATGGCAGGAGACACCGGGGAGCTGTTTTTT
TRBV15	TRBJ1-6	.	TRBD1	CATSRGTGSPLHF	TGTGCCACCAGCAGAGGGACAGGATCACCCCTCCACTTT
TRBV4-3	TRBJ2-3	few	.	CASSQDHGPAQYF	TGCGCCAGCAGCCAAGATCACGGCCCTGCGCAGTATTTT
TRBV4-2	TRBJ1-3	many	.	CASSQGRNSGNTIYF	TGTGCCAGCAGCCAAGGTCGTAACTCTGGAAACACCATATATTTT
TRBV19	TRBJ2-2	.	.	CASRATGNTGELFF	TGTGCCAGTAGGGCGACAGGGAACACCGGGGAGCTGTTTTTT
TRBV2	TRBJ1-1	.	.	CASAEYTEAFF	TGTGCCAGCGCGGAGTACACTGAAGCTTTCTTT
TRBV7-2	TRBJ2-3	.	.	CASSLRDTDTQYF	TGTGCCAGCAGCTTACGGGACACAGATACGCAGTATTTT
TRBV12-3/TRBV12-4	TRBJ2-1	once	.	CASSGWGEQFF	TGTGCCAGCAGCGGTTGGGGTGAGCAGTTCTTC
TRBV19	TRBJ2-3	.	.	CASSLSIATDTQYF	TGTGCCAGTAGTTTATCTATTGCCACAGATACGCAGTATTTT
TRBV5-6	TRBJ2-2	many	TRBD1	CASSFRRDSRGGELFF	TGTGCCAGCAGCTTTCGTAGGGACAGCCGAGGCGGGGAGCTGTTTTTT
TRBV9	TRBJ2-7	.	.	CASSGPGASFNEQYF	TGTGCCAGCAGCGGGCCGGGGGCTTCGTTCAACGAGCAGTACTTC
TRBV5-6	TRBJ2-5	.	TRBD1	CASGSTGSSETQYF	TGTGCCAGCGGCTCGACAGGGAGTAGCGAGACCCAGTACTTC
TRBV20-1	TRBJ2-4	.	.	CSARRGLNIQYF	TGCAGTGCTAGACGCGGTTTGAACATTCAGTACTTC
TRBV6-6	TRBJ1-2	.	.	CASREKQAADGYTF	TGTGCCAGCAGGGAAAAACAGGCGGCGGATGGCTACACCTTC
TRBV4-1	TRBJ2-3	many	.	CASSQVLRADTQYF	TGCGCCAGCAGCCAGGTCTTGAGGGCAGATACGCAGTATTTT
TRBV3-1	TRBJ1-2	.	.	CASSRQRGYTF	TGTGCCAGCAGCCGGCAGAGAGGCTACACCTTC
TRBV6-2/TRBV6-3	TRBJ1-5	.	.	CASSRTASYQPQHF	TGTGCCAGCAGTCGTACAGCTAGCTACCAGCCCCAGCATTTT
TRBV20-1	TRBJ1-2	few	.	CSANRGNDGYTF	TGCAGTGCCAATCGGGGGAATGATGGCTACACCTTC
TRBV30	TRBJ2-3	few	.	CAWLSGTDTQYF	TGTGCCTGGCTCTCCGGCACAGATACGCAGTATTTT
TRBV6-5	TRBJ1-6	few	.	CASSYGLYNSPLHF	TGTGCCAGCAGTTACGGGCTATATAATTCACCCCTCCACTTT
TRBV6-5	TRBJ1-5	.	.	CASSSDRNQPQHF	TGTGCCAGCAGTTCGGACAGAAATCAGCCCCAGCATTTT
TRBV6-2/TRBV6-3	TRBJ2-5	.	.	CASSYSHLFETQYF	TGTGCCAGCAGTTACTCGCACCTATTCGAGACCCAGTACTTC
TRBV19	TRBJ1-5	few	.	CASSFRQEGQPQHF	TGTGCCAGTAGTTTTCGACAGGAGGGACAGCCCCAGCATTTT
TRBV6-2/TRBV6-3	TRBJ2-1	.	.	CASSRLVSPYNEQFF	TGTGCCAGCAGCCGACTAGTCTCCCCTTACAATGAGCAGTTCTTC
TRBV12-3/TRBV12-4	TRBJ1-1	.	.	CASSSGRVNTEAFF	TGTGCCAGCAGCTCCGGACGGGTGAACACTGAAGCTTTCTTT
TRBV7-9	TRBJ2-4	few	TRBD2	CASSFSGRANIQYF	TGTGCCAGCAGCTTTAGCGGGCGTGCAAACATTCAGTACTTC
TRBV7-2	TRBJ1-5	many	TRBD1	CASSFMTGGSNQPQHF	TGTGCCAGCAGCTTTATGACAGGGGGAAGCAATCAGCCCCAGCATTTT
TRBV28	TRBJ1-2	.	TRBD1	CASSSRTGTNYGYTF	TGTGCCAGCAGTTCTCGGACAGGGACTAACTATGGCTACACCTTC
TRBV7-2	TRBJ2-7	.	.	CASSSGVPYEQYF	TGTGCCAGCAGCTCCGGGGTCCCCTACGAGCAGTACTTC
TRBV3-1	TRBJ1-3	.	.	CASSPRTAGNTIYF	TGTGCCAGCAGCCCCCGCACAGCTGGAAACACCATATATTTT
TRBV20-1	TRBJ2-1	few	TRBD1	CSAPLRQGAGAREQFF	TGCAGTGCTCCCCTGAGGCAGGGGGCCGGGGCACGTGAGCAGTTCTTC
TRBV11-2	TRBJ2-1	few	TRBD1	CASSWRTGGSEQFF	TGTGCCAGCAGCTGGAGGACAGGGGGGAGTGAGCAGTTCTTC
TRBV12-3/TRBV12-4	TRBJ2-2	.	.	CASCRGAGAYTGELFF	TGTGCCAGTTGTCGGGGCGCAGGGGCATACACCGGGGAGCTGTTTTTT